This T cell receptor beta chain was documented in a study of naive and memory T cell subsets (dated by TCRdb to about 2017). Background for the entire study: An open-source, UMI-based TCR alpha and beta sequencing pipeline was applied to sorted naive and memory peripheral blood T cell subsets. RNA was DNase-treated and reverse transcribed with TCR constant-region primers, mostly using SuperScript III. The results of the functional CMV T cell responses matched the IgG serology results in every case. What the study reported, not specific to this receptor: TCR abundance followed a power law whose exponent differed between naive and memory subsets but was consistent across the three individuals. Naive repertoires, especially CD8, contained a few larger clonotypes, possibly memory cells re-expressing CD45RA. Once error correction was done, more than 85% of naive TCR sequences showed up just once, which made the naive abundance distributions much steeper than those of the memory subsets. In both CD4 and CD8 cells, the Gini index increased while Shannon and inverse Simpson diversity decreased from naive through CM, EM and EMRA. The repertoire findings for the naive and memory subsets could not be validated against a ground truth, as none was available. RNA-based TCR counts may be influenced by expression changes linked to T cell activation and differentiation. A clonotype was defined as a single alpha or beta chain sequence rather than as a paired alpha/beta receptor.

The library was obtained by UMI-ligation and nested PCR. The beta constant-region primer consisted of an equimolar mixture of two oligonucleotides that together covered TRBC1 and TRBC2. Four rounds of PCR, combining the SP2 primer with nested alpha and beta constant-region primers, were used to amplify the ligated cDNA. A single-stranded oligonucleotide bearing the SP2 primer plus a 12-nucleotide UMI was ligated onto the 3' end of the cDNA by T4 RNA ligase 1. Incubation of the ligation reaction lasted roughly 19-25 hours at 16 degrees C. PCR2 was usually performed as a SYBR Green qPCR and halted at a preset threshold so that over-amplification would not occur. Agencourt AMPure XP magnetic beads were used for all purifications after the first. Library quantification was done by Qubit, followed by a TapeStation check on which the main peak was expected at around 650 bp. Sequencing of the pooled libraries was done on an Illumina MiSeq using v2 2x251 paired-end kits, which typically yielded roughly 0.95-2.3 million reads per sample. Each sample library was pooled at 4 nM, and about 5-7.5% PhiX was included to improve cluster recognition. On the study's bioinformatics: Using tag matching that tolerated one base-pair mismatch, Decombinator assigned V and J genes to FASTQ reads that had been processed by Demultiplexor. UMIs were used by Collapsinator to correct both sequencing errors and frequency errors arising from PCR heterogeneity. TCRs were translated and CDR3s were extracted from the conserved cysteine to the FGXG phenylalanine by CDR3Translator, with non-productive sequences being flagged. Gini, Shannon entropy and inverse Simpson indices were calculated on repertoires subsampled to equal numbers of UMI-defined TCRs. Clonotype abundance distributions were fitted to a power law by maximum likelihood within the linear range. On one naive CD8 sample, the pipeline and MIGEC gave similar UMI counts, unique TCR numbers and clonal distributions. In one analysis, naive TCRs that were also found in any memory subset of the same donor were excluded from the naive repertoire. Repertoires were searched for some 7,000 CMV-associated CDR3 sequences compiled from VDJdb and a published dataset. TCRdb's own reprocessing of the public reads used fastp at Q25 and MiXCR and kept productive beta chains. Rows matching on CDR3 protein sequence are summarized as one entry with the most common DNA and genes. In this record, the V and J calls reflect TCRdb's handling and not the investigators' own analysis. Across this sample there are 98,000 or so distinct CDR3 sequences, with around 15% seen only once. Approximately 2.8% of the sample belongs to the ten largest clones.

CDR1 LNHNV and CDR2 YYDKDF are derived from the germline V gene (reference sequence). CDR3 length: 13 amino acids, cysteine to phenylalanine. This entry keeps only the CDR3 DNA: 39 bases, framed from base 1. Deletion took 3 bases off V and 5 bases off J, with a span of 11 bases between the germline ends. TCR alpha and beta chain libraries were amplified separately from the second PCR step onward. CMV status of each donor was established by measuring IFNgamma production from CD4+ T cells after fresh PBMCs were stimulated overnight with CMV viral lysate. Using Miltenyi beads, CD4 T cells were first positively selected, and CD8 T cells were then positively selected from the CD4-negative fraction. Cells were stained for CD3, CD4, CD8, CD45RA, CD27 and a live/dead dye and were sorted on a BD Aria II into four subsets based on CD45RA and CD27. Blood came from three healthy volunteers, each fractionated into CD4 and CD8 T cells and then into four differentiation subsets. About 120 ml of peripheral blood was collected from each donor, and PBMC were isolated from the blood using Ficoll-Paque PLUS density-gradient centrifugation. After sorting, cells were lysed in RLT buffer, RNA was extracted using a Qiagen RNeasy kit, and the extracted RNA was stored at -80 degrees C.

There are many counts of this clonotype. Its antigen specificity is not known. No qualities accompany the bases; no much larger clone lies one base away. The sample comprised naive CD8+ T cells from blood. Explained via the paper, the cell subset or site label denotes: naive T cells, CD45RA high CD27+. The TCR sequence derives from a human donor in good health. This sequence uses TRBV15 and TRBJ2-7, with the D gene not clear enough to name. The CDR3 region reads CATSRALENEQYF. The bases read TGTGCCACCAGCAGGGCATTGGAGAACGAGCAGTACTTC.